Reported below is one T cell receptor beta chain. This sample is drawn from a study of shared T cell receptors in the human thymus. CDR1 and CDR2 from the germline V gene are LNHDA and SQIVND (reference sequence). The CDR3 spans 14 residues. Germline trimming cut 3 bases from V and 4 bases from J; bases unmatched to any gene: 5. Produced via immunoSEQ multiplex PCR; TCRdb's table is partial and in-frame only. The data show 640,000 or so clones, approximately 89% seen once. These records were also assigned to another study, of human thymus T cells. As reported in that work: Donors consisted of healthy Finnish infants (having corrective surgery for congenital heart defects). Resections removed during corrective heart surgery provided the thymus tissue used. Usage of V and J genes appeared biased in thymic and blood repertoires. In unrelated individuals, thymic repertoires overlapped highly, according to related research.

Source material: thymocytes. This chain uses TRBV19 with TRBJ1-2; 7 bases match TRBD1. The receptor was isolated from a boy under three years old with a congenital heart defect. The CDR3 DNA reads TGTGCCAGTAGTATTGACAGGGCCTCCTATGGCTACACCTTC. Its translation: CASSIDRASYGYTF.